This TCR beta chain was observed in a study of blood T cell repertoires in COVID-19. At the level of the study: Spain, Italy and the United States supplied samples that represented acute and convalescent COVID-19.

This clone has more than one count but fewer than ten. The method was immunoSEQ multiplex PCR; TCRdb's version includes in-frame clones alone and lacks a portion of them. Of 100,000 to 150,000 clones in the sample, more than 70% were seen once. V lost 0 bases, J lost 5 bases, and 4 bases stayed unmatched. The CDR3 consists of 16 residues. Per germline, CDR1 SGHRS and CDR2 YFSETQ. Sequencing was performed on peripheral blood. The receptor comes from a man in his sixties with acute or convalescent COVID-19. The chain joins TRBV5-1 to TRBJ1-6; 8 bases line up with TRBD1. CDR3 DNA sequence: TGCGCCAGCAGCTTGGGGGACAGGTCGAATAATTCACCCCTCCACTTT. This gives the protein CASSLGDRSNNSPLHF. Full variable domain (remainder filled in from reference TRBV5-1 and TRBJ1-6): KAGVTQTPRYLIKTRGQQVTLSCSPISGHRSVSWYQQTPGQGLQFLFEYFSETQRNKGNFPGRFSGRQFSNSRSEMNVSTLELGDSALYLCASSLGDRSNNSPLHFGNGTRLTVT.